A selection of T cell receptor beta chains follows, all from one sample in a study of T-cell reconstitution after alpha-beta-depleted transplantation in children. TCRdb ran MiXCR on the PCR reads and lists one entry per CDR3 protein. The table includes hundreds of thousands of distinct CDR3 sequences, 15% to 20% detected once. The starting material was PBMCs, mostly from graft donor cells, obtained 360 days after TCRalphabeta/CD19-depleted stem cell transplant. These receptors all come from a boy younger than two who had a stem cell transplant for Wiskott-Aldrich syndrome, so the T cells may come from the graft donor. The conserved cysteine and the conserved F or W are not part of the CDR3 here.

TRBV6-1 ARLTVNGYT
TRBV6-5 ASSYHRGSSYEQY
TRBV20-1 SAGTSGRTYNEQF
TRBV20-1 SARDSQLGTYEKY
TRBV4-1 ASSPGRKRNTGELF
TRBV11-3 ASSLGGLGTDTQY
TRBV30 AWSTGNHLQPQH
TRBV6-2/TRBV6-3 ASSYVGGAF
TRBV2 ASSYPQASTDTQY
TRBV7-9 ASSATSVRRIGELF
TRBV5-1 ASSLVAVAGGQETQY
TRBV20-1 SAKRLAGGFGELF
TRBV12-3/TRBV12-4 ASSKGQAVNTEAF
TRBV5-3 ARSPGTSGRSSADTQY
TRBV12-3/TRBV12-4 ASSFGANYEQY
TRBV7-9 ASSLFGGNPLPYEQY
TRBV20-1 SARVSGQGNIQY
TRBV29-1 SACSGSTDTQY
TRBV15 ATSRGWPQETQY
TRBV5-1 ASSSLINTGELF
TRBV5-1 ASSLERPSYNEQF
TRBV18 ASSPGLQGELSEANVLT
TRBV5-1 ASSFQGLGYNEQF
TRBV11-1 ASSDTTNPNRLFSYNEQF